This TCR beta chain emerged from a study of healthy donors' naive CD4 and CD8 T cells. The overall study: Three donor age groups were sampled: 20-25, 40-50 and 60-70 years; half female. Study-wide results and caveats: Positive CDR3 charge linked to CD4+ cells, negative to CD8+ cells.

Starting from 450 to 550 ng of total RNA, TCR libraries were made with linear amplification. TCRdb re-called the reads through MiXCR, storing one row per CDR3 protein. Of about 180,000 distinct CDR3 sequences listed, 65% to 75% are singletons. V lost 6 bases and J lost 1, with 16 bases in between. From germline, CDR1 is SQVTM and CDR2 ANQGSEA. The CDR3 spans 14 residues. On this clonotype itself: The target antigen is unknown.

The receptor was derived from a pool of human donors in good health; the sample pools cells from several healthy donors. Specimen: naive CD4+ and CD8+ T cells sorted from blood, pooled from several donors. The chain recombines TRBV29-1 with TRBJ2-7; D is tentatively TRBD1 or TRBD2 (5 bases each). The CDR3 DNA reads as TGCAGCGTAGTCTACCGGGACGGGTCCTACGAGCAGTACTTC. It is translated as CSVVYRDGSYEQYF.